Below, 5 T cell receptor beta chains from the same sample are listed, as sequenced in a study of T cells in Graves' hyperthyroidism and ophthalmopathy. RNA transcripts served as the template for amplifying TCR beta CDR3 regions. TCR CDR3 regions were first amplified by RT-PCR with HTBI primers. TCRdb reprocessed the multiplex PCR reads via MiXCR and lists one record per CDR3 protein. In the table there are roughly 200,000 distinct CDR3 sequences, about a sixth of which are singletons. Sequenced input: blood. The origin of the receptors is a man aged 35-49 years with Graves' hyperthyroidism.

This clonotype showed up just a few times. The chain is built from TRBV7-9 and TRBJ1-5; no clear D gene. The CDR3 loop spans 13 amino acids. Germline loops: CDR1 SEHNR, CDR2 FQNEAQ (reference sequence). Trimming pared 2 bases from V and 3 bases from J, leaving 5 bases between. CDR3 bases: TGTGCCAGCAGCTTAAACTACAATCAGCCCCAGCATTTT. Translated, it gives CASSLNYNQPQHF.

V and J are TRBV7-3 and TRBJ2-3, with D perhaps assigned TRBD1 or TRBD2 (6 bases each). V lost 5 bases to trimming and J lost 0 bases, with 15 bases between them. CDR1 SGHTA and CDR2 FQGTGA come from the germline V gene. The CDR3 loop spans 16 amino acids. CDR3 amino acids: CASSRPRGGSTDTQYF. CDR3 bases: TGTGCCAGCAGCCGGCCGCGAGGGGGGAGCACAGATACGCAGTATTTT.

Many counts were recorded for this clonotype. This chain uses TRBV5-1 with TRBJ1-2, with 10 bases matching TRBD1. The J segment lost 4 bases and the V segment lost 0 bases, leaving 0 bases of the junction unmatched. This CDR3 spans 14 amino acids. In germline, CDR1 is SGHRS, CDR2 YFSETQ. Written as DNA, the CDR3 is TGCGCCAGCAGCTTGGGACAGGGGGCCTATGGCTACACCTTC. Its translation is CASSLGQGAYGYTF. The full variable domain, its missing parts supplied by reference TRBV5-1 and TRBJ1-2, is KAGVTQTPRYLIKTRGQQVTLSCSPISGHRSVSWYQQTPGQGLQFLFEYFSETQRNKGNFPGRFSGRQFSNSRSEMNVSTLELGDSALYLCASSLGQGAYGYTFGSGTRLTVV.

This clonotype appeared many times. The CDR3 sequence is CASSPGRFGAGELFF. DNA for the CDR3: TGTGCCAGCAGCCCGGGACGGTTTGGAGCCGGGGAGCTGTTTTTT. V usage is TRBV7-9 and J usage is TRBJ2-2, with D perhaps matching TRBD1 or TRBD2 (5 bases each). The CDR3 extends over 15 amino acids. V lost 5 bases, J lost 6 bases, and 16 bases lay in between. The V gene's germline CDR1 is SEHNR and CDR2 FQNEAQ (reference sequence).

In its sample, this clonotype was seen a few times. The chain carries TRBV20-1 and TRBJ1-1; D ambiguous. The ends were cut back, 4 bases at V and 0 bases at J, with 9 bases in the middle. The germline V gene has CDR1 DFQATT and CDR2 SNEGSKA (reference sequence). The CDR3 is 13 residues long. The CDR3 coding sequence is TGCAGTGCTAACCACGGCTTGAACACTGAAGCTTTCTTT. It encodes CSANHGLNTEAFF.